The 18 T cell receptor beta chains given below trace back to one sample, sequenced in a study of cytomegalovirus exposure and HLA in healthy donors. Both 60 Vbeta primers and 13 Jbeta primers went into the PCR. The protocol was immunoSEQ multiplex PCR, while the TCRdb copy is restricted to in-frame clones and leaves out a portion. The sample lists over 150,000 clones; approximately 80% were seen once. The sequenced sample was PBMCs. The receptors originated from a woman in her fifties or sixties in good health and CMV-seronegative.

The V and J genes are TRBV6-5 and TRBJ2-7; the D gene is possibly TRBD1 (5 bases). With 0 bases removed from V and 6 bases from J, the gap between germline ends came to 12 bases. Germline loops: CDR1 MNHEY, CDR2 SVGAGI. The CDR3 loop spans 14 amino acids. The CDR3: CASSYSRQTGEQYF. CDR3 bases: TGTGCCAGCAGTTACTCCCGACAGACGGGCGAGCAGTACTTC.

The chain links TRBV4-1 to TRBJ2-2, with 7 bases identical to TRBD1. The V and J ends lost 2 bases and 2 bases, in that order; junction bases with no gene match: 2. Germline V lookup: CDR1 MGHRA, CDR2 YSYEKL. CDR3 length equals 15 residues. The CDR3: CASSQRQGNTGELFF. For the CDR3, the DNA is TGCGCCAGCAGCCAAAGACAGGGTAACACCGGGGAGCTGTTTTTT.

Concerning this clone: The junction and the germline gene differ at one end; a read error may be behind it. This rearrangement joins TRBV6-5 to TRBJ2-2; tentative D call: TRBD2 (5 bases). This CDR3 is built from 16 residues. CDR1 and CDR2 (germline): MNHEY, SVGAGI. The CDR3 DNA sequence: TGTGCCAGCAGTCACTCGAGTGTTGGGAGCACCGGGGAGCTGTTTTTT. Its translation is CASSHSSVGSTGELFF.

The chain has TRBV5-1 and TRBJ2-7; 8 bases map to TRBD2. The CDR3 covers 14 residues. V lost 2 bases, J lost 4 bases, and 5 bases stayed unmatched. From germline, CDR1 is SGHRS and CDR2 YFSETQ. CDR3 sequence (DNA): TGCGCCAGCAGCTTAAGCGGGAGTGGATACGAGCAGTACTTC. Translation: CASSLSGSGYEQYF.

The rearrangement uses TRBV7-9 and TRBJ2-7; the D is unclear. The CDR3 is 13 amino acids. The germline CDR1 and CDR2 sequences are SEHNR and FQNEAQ (reference sequence). The V and J ends lost 1 base and 6 bases respectively, with 10 bases between them. In DNA, the CDR3 is TGTGCCAGCAGCTTAGAGAGGTTCAGCGAGCAGTACTTC. This codes for CASSLERFSEQYF. The whole variable domain, filled in from reference TRBV7-9 and TRBJ2-7, reads DTGVSQNPRHKITKRGQNVTFRCDPISEHNRLYWYRQTLGQGPEFLTYFQNEAQLEKSRLLSDRFSAERPKGSFSTLEIQRTEQGDSAMYLCASSLERFSEQYFGPGTRLTVT.

This chain connects TRBV28 to TRBJ1-4; D is possibly TRBD1 (6 bases). V shed 4 bases and J shed 14 bases, with 17 bases lying between them. Germline V CDR1 and CDR2: MDHEN, SYDVKM. The CDR3 contains 13 residues. The DNA for the CDR3 is TGTGCCAGCAGTTATGAGAGGGGGAGGGTTCTGTTTTTT. Protein product: CASSYERGRVLFF. Full variable domain (remainder filled in from reference TRBV28 and TRBJ1-4): DVKVTQSSRYLVKRTGEKVFLECVQDMDHENMFWYRQDPGLGLRLIYFSYDVKMKEKGDIPEGYSVSREKKERFSLILESASTNQTSMYLCASSYERGRVLFFGSGTQLSVL.

The chain carries TRBV28 and TRBJ1-5; 9 positions agree with TRBD1. Germline V gene sequence: CDR1 MDHEN, CDR2 SYDVKM. The V segment lost 5 bases and the J segment 3 bases; nucleotides outside the gene matches: 5. The CDR3 extends over 15 amino acids. In DNA, the CDR3 is TGTGCCAGCAGTGGACAGGGGTTTATCAATCAGCCCCAGCATTTT. Translated: CASSGQGFINQPQHF.

This clone has more than one count but fewer than ten. The chain joins TRBV6-5 to TRBJ2-1; 10 nucleotides agree with TRBD2. Germline V gene sequence: CDR1 MNHEY, CDR2 SVGAGI. The CDR3 totals 15 residues. V gave up 6 bases and J gave up 4 bases; unmatched junction bases: 6. The DNA of the CDR3 is TGTGCCAGCAGGAAGGGACTAGCGATATACAATGAGCAGTTCTTC. Its translation is CASRKGLAIYNEQFF.

The V gene is TRBV6-1, the J gene TRBJ2-3, with D tentatively TRBD1 (5 bases). Trimming removed 2 bases from V and 2 bases from J, with 11 bases in between. From germline, CDR1 is MNHNS and CDR2 SASEGT. The CDR3 contains 15 residues. CDR3 residues: CASSEWGRHTDTQYF. CDR3 bases: TGTGCCAGCAGTGAATGGGGCAGGCACACAGATACGCAGTATTTT.

The gene calls are TRBV7-2 and TRBJ1-5, with D unclear. Per the germline V gene, CDR1 is SGHTA and CDR2 is FQGNSA. The V and J ends lost 3 bases and 4 bases respectively, with 7 bases between them. This CDR3 has 13 residues. The CDR3 DNA reads TGTGCCAGCAGCTTCTCGGTGAATCAGCCCCAGCATTTT. Translated: CASSFSVNQPQHF.

The CDR3 region is CASSVQGADTQYF. CDR3 in DNA: TGTGCCAGCAGTGTACAGGGGGCTGATACGCAGTATTTT. The chain recombines TRBV28 with TRBJ2-3; 9 bases fit TRBD1. This CDR3 is 13 amino acids long. The V gene end was trimmed by 5 bases and the J gene end by 6 bases; junction bases not matched to a gene: 3. From germline, CDR1 is MDHEN and CDR2 SYDVKM.

This clone was counted a few times. The V call is TRBV5-1, the J call TRBJ1-3; D ambiguous. V dropped 5 bases and J dropped 0 bases, with 6 bases sitting between them. Germline loops: CDR1 SGHRS, CDR2 YFSETQ. The CDR3 length is 13 residues. CDR3 coding DNA: TGCGCCAGCAGGTCGAGCTCTGGAAACACCATATATTTT. Protein product: CASRSSSGNTIYF.

This chain joins TRBV19 and TRBJ2-3; D is uncertain. Germline V CDR1 and CDR2: LNHDA, SQIVND (reference sequence). With 8 bases removed from V and 0 bases from J, the gap between germline ends came to 15 bases. The CDR3 totals 15 residues. The CDR3 DNA sequence: TGTGCCAGTTCCCCAGGTGGGCCCAGCACAGATACGCAGTATTTT. Its protein product is CASSPGGPSTDTQYF.

The chain couples TRBV19 to TRBJ1-2; D is undetermined. The ends were cut back, 7 bases at V and 1 base at J, with 13 bases in the middle. The CDR3 consists of 14 residues. Germline CDR1 is LNHDA and CDR2 is SQIVND (reference sequence). The CDR3 DNA reads TGTGCCAGTACCGGAGCTAATCTTAACTATGGCTACACCTTC. This sequence encodes CASTGANLNYGYTF.

The V call is TRBV25-1, the J call TRBJ2-1; no clear D. The CDR3 totals 13 residues. CDR1 is MGHDK, CDR2 SYGVNS, per germline. Trimming stripped 2 bases from V and 8 bases from J, with 10 bases between. DNA for the CDR3: TGTGCCAGCAGTGAACCCCCACGGGATGAGCAGTTCTTC. Translation gives CASSEPPRDEQFF. The complete variable domain, with remaining parts taken from reference TRBV25-1 and TRBJ2-1, reads EADIYQTPRYLVIGTGKKITLECSQTMGHDKMYWYQQDPGMELHLIHYSYGVNSTEKGDLSSESTVSRIRTEHFPLTLESARPSHTSQYLCASSEPPRDEQFFGPGTRLTVL.

V usage is TRBV5-1 and J usage is TRBJ1-1; 8 bases fit TRBD1. Germline CDR1 is SGHRS and CDR2 is YFSETQ. The CDR3 extends over 14 amino acids. The V segment lost 4 bases and the J segment 2 bases; nucleotides outside the gene matches: 4. This CDR3 is CASSQQGVNTEAFF. In DNA, the CDR3 is TGCGCCAGCAGCCAACAGGGGGTTAACACTGAAGCTTTCTTT.

This clone turned up a few times. The chain is built from TRBV5-1 and TRBJ2-1, with D perhaps matching TRBD2 (6 bases). Germline lookup yields CDR1 SGHRS and CDR2 YFSETQ. The CDR3 is 16 amino acids. The germline V and J ends were trimmed by 2 bases and 2 bases, with 14 bases remaining between them. CDR3 bases: TGCGCCAGCAGCTTCGGGACTTCGCAGACCTACAATGAGCAGTTCTTC. It specifies CASSFGTSQTYNEQFF.

This clone was seen just once. V usage is TRBV27 and J usage is TRBJ1-5; 8 bases are a match to TRBD1. V was pared by 6 bases and J by 9 bases, with 16 bases of the junction left unmatched. The CDR3 loop spans 16 amino acids. The germline gives CDR1 MNHEY, CDR2 SMNVEV (reference sequence). CDR3 coding DNA: TGTGCCAGCAGCTACGGGACAGGATCATCGTTGGTGCCCCAGCATTTT. Protein: CASSYGTGSSLVPQHF.